This T cell receptor (beta chain) emerged from a study of blood T cell repertoires in COVID-19. Study summary: Acute-phase and convalescent COVID-19 samples originated in the United States, Italy and Spain. The analysed material was cDNA or gDNA that came from T cells, B-cell-depleted T cells, or PBMCs.

Only a few counts were recorded for this clone. Authors' analysis steps: From reference gene primer amplification, estimates of nucleated cell counts were derived. Assay: immunoSEQ multiplex PCR; the TCRdb copy retains only in-frame clones and omits some. V, J and clone size are taken as reported in that table, and D and trimming were inferred from the DNA itself. The table shows some 150,000 clones, with 80% occurring only once. The germline V and J ends were trimmed by 7 bases and 1 base, with 10 bases remaining between them. Germline CDR1 and CDR2: MDHEN and SYDVKM. The CDR3 length is 13 residues. The receptor comes from a man in his sixties with acute or convalescent COVID-19. Sequencing was carried out using peripheral blood. V and J are TRBV28 and TRBJ1-1; no firm D call. In DNA form, the CDR3 reads TGTGCCAGCAATAGTCTGCCGAACACTGAAGCTTTCTTT. Protein: CASNSLPNTEAFF.